Below, 13 T cell receptor beta chains from the same sample are listed, as sequenced in a study of cytomegalovirus exposure and HLA in healthy donors. In the PCR, 60 Vbeta and 13 Jbeta primers were used. TCRdb's copy holds only in-frame clones and misses some; the assay was immunoSEQ multiplex PCR. The sample lists around 68,000 clones; about 85% were seen once. The sequencing sample was made of PBMCs. The receptors come from a female donor in good health and CMV-seronegative.

This clone was seen a few times. The chain links TRBV2 to TRBJ2-2; weak D call: TRBD1 (6 bases). There are 13 residues in the CDR3. Germline V gene data show CDR1 as SNHLY and CDR2 as FYNNEI. V was pared by 9 bases and J by 4 bases, with 12 bases between. The CDR3 spells CARNRVGTGELFF. In DNA, the CDR3 is TGTGCCAGAAACAGGGTTGGCACCGGGGAGCTGTTTTTT.

This clone has only one observation. The rearrangement joins TRBV19 to TRBJ1-2, with TRBD1 identical over 9 bases. Unmatched junction bases numbered 8, after V lost 5 bases and J lost 4 bases. This CDR3 is built from 15 residues. Germline loops: CDR1 LNHDA, CDR2 SQIVND (reference sequence). CDR3 sequence: CASSEGQGGFYGYTF. The CDR3 DNA is TGTGCCAGTAGTGAGGGACAGGGAGGATTCTATGGCTACACCTTC.

The chain has TRBV4-3 and TRBJ2-7, with D uncertain. Germline CDR1 reads LGHNA; CDR2 reads YSLEER. This CDR3 is built from 13 residues. V was trimmed by 1 base and J by 4 bases, leaving 8 bases between them. Written as DNA, the CDR3 is TGCGCCAGCAGCCAAGCTATGTCTTACGAGCAGTACTTC. Translating it yields CASSQAMSYEQYF.

V usage is TRBV7-8 and J usage is TRBJ2-5; TRBD2 matches at 8 bases. The CDR3 extends over 14 amino acids. V dropped 3 bases and J dropped 4; count of bases not matched to a gene: 4. The germline V gene has CDR1 SGHVS and CDR2 FQNEAQ. CDR3 DNA sequence: TGTGCCAGCAGCTTGGGAAGCGGGGGAGAGACCCAGTACTTC. The encoded protein is CASSLGSGGETQYF. Full variable domain (remainder filled in from reference TRBV7-8 and TRBJ2-5): GAGVSQSPRYKVAKRGQDVALRCDPISGHVSLFWYQQALGQGPEFLTYFQNEAQLDKSGLPSDRFFAERPEGSVSTLKIQRTQQEDSAVYLCASSLGSGGETQYFGPGTRLLVL.

This clone was picked up a small number of times. The chain uses TRBV5-5 and TRBJ1-1; D gene uncertain. The CDR3 is made up of 15 amino acids. V gave up 2 bases and J gave up 0 bases, with 11 bases separating them. Per germline, CDR1 SGHKS and CDR2 YYEKEE (reference sequence). Written as DNA, the CDR3 is TGTGCCAGCAGCTTTGGGCAGACTATGAACACTGAAGCTTTCTTT. This gives the protein CASSFGQTMNTEAFF. The variable domain in full, completed from reference TRBV5-5 and TRBJ1-1, reads DAGVTQSPTHLIKTRGQQVTLRCSPISGHKSVSWYQQVLGQGPQFIFQYYEKEERGRGNFPDRFSARQFPNYSSELNVNALLLGDSALYLCASSFGQTMNTEAFFGQGTRLTVV.

J is TRBJ2-7 and V is TRBV10-2; D not certain. The V end was cut by 2 bases, the J end by 2 bases, with 13 bases between. This CDR3 has 15 residues. CDR1 and CDR2 (germline): WSHSY, SAAADI. CDR3 coding DNA: TGCGCCAGCAGTGAGCCCCAGGTTGCGACCTACGAGCAGTACTTC. Translated, it gives CASSEPQVATYEQYF.

This chain links TRBV6-5 with TRBJ2-1; 7 nucleotides line up with TRBD1. This CDR3 region has 15 residues. V lost 5 bases, J lost 6 bases, and 10 bases stayed unmatched. The germline V gene has CDR1 MNHEY and CDR2 SVGAGI. The CDR3 region is CASSPDRVNSNEQFF. The CDR3 DNA follows: TGTGCCAGCAGTCCCGACAGGGTGAATTCCAATGAGCAGTTCTTC.

This chain connects TRBV7-2 to TRBJ2-1, with D hard to call. Germline-derived CDR1 and CDR2 are SGHTA and FQGNSA. V dropped 1 base and J dropped 7 bases, with 11 bases sitting between them. This CDR3 spans 14 amino acids. In nucleotides, the CDR3 is TGTGCCAGCAGCTTAGGGTGGGCCCGGAATGAGCAGTTCTTC. It is translated as CASSLGWARNEQFF. The whole variable domain, filled in from reference TRBV7-2 and TRBJ2-1, reads GAGVSQSPSNKVTEKGKDVELRCDPISGHTALYWYRQSLGQGLEFLIYFQGNSAPDKSGLPSDRFSAERTGGSVSTLTIQRTQQEDSAVYLCASSLGWARNEQFFGPGTRLTVL.

The chain employs TRBV19 and TRBJ1-1; 9 bases map to TRBD1. V trimming: 11 bases; J trimming: 6 bases; junction bases outside the gene matches: 16. The CDR3 has 15 residues. The V gene's germline CDR1 is LNHDA and CDR2 SQIVND (reference sequence). CDR3 bases: TGTGCCTCCCAGAATCCGGGACAGGGTACCCCTGAAGCTTTCTTT. Translating it yields CASQNPGQGTPEAFF.

The CDR3 DNA sequence: TGTGCCAGCAGCCCCGTTGCGGAGAACACTGAAGCTTTCTTT. It codes for CASSPVAENTEAFF. The chain uses TRBV6-6 and TRBJ1-1; D gene uncertain. With 6 bases removed from V and 1 base from J, the gap between germline ends came to 12 bases. The CDR3 runs to 14 residues. The germline V gene encodes CDR1 MNHNY and CDR2 SVGAGI (reference sequence).

The chain joins TRBV6-5 to TRBJ1-2; 10 bases fit TRBD1. Germline CDR1 is MNHEY and CDR2 is SVGAGI. There are 14 residues in the CDR3. With 5 bases clipped from V and 7 bases from J, the junction kept 7 bases outside the gene matches. The CDR3 loop reads CASSRPGTGVGYTF. The CDR3 region has the DNA TGTGCCAGCAGTCGACCCGGGACAGGGGTTGGCTACACCTTC.

The chain has TRBV10-3 and TRBJ1-5, with D possibly matching TRBD1 (6 bases). Trimming removed 6 bases from V and 5 bases from J, with 17 bases in between. The CDR3 sequence is 15 residues long. Germline CDR1 and CDR2: ENHRY and SYGVKD. As DNA, the CDR3 is TGTGCCATCAGCTCGACAGGCGTCCTCGATCAGCCCCAGCATTTT. It codes for CAISSTGVLDQPQHF.

V usage is TRBV7-3 and J usage is TRBJ2-6; D uncertain. The germline V gene has CDR1 SGHTA and CDR2 FQGTGA. The CDR3 runs to 16 residues. Trimming took 5 bases from V and 0 from J, leaving 11 bases between them. CDR3 nucleotides: TGTGCCAGCAGCCCAAAGCTTGGCTCTGGGGCCAACGTCCTGACTTTC. Its translation is CASSPKLGSGANVLTF.